The clone carrying this T cell receptor (beta chain) was seen at least ten times. Individual cDNA molecules each carried unique molecular identifiers attached by the library. TCRdb reprocessed the RACE reads via MiXCR and lists one record per CDR3 protein. The sample has about 120,000 distinct CDR3 sequences, less than 15% seen once. The record originates from a study of human T cells and chemical hapten exposure. Study at large: There were weekly diphenylcyclopropenone doses to the scalp for patients throughout the approximately 25-week study.

Time point described: pre-sensitization, week 0. The treatment here: therapeutic diphenylcyclopropenone sensitization with weekly scalp DPC. Whole blood, unfractionated, served as the material for total RNA extraction. The CDR3 loop spans 14 amino acids. V shed 6 bases and J 5 bases; nucleotides not matched to a gene: 8. The germline V gene has CDR1 SGHTA and CDR2 FQGNSA. This chain joins TRBV7-2 and TRBJ1-1, with 8 bases aligning to TRBD1. This clonotype originated in a woman aged 18-29 years with alopecia areata. Some clones in this sample may be carry-over from other donors' samples. The starting material was whole blood, obtained in connection with sensitization to the hapten diphenylcyclopropenone (DPC). CDR3 DNA: TGTGCCAGCAGTCGTCAGGGGGCAGAGACTGAAGCTTTCTTT. Translation: CASSRQGAETEAFF.